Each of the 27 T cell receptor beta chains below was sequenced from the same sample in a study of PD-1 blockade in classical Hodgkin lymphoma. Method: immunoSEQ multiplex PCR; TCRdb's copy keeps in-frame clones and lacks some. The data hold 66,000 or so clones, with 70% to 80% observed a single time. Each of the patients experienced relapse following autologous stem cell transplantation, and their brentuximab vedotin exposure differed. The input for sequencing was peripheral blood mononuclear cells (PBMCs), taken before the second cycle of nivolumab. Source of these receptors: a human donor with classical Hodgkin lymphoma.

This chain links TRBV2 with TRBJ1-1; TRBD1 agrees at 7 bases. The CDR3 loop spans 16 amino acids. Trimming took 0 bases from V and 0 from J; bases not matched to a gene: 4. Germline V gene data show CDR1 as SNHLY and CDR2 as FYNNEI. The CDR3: CASSEAWDSLNTEAFF. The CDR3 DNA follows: TGTGCCAGCAGTGAAGCGTGGGACAGTTTGAACACTGAAGCTTTCTTT.

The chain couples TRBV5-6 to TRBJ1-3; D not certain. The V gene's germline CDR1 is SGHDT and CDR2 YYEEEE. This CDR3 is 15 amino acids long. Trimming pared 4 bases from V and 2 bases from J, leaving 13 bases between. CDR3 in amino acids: CASSPGGGPGNTIYF. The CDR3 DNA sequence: TGTGCCAGCAGCCCTGGTGGAGGGCCTGGAAACACCATATATTTT.

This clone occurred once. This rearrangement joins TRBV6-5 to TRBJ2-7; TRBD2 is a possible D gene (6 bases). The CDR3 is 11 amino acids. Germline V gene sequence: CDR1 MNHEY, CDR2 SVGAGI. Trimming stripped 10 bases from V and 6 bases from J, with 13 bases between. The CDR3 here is CATKMGGEQYF. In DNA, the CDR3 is TGTGCCACCAAAATGGGGGGCGAGCAGTACTTC.

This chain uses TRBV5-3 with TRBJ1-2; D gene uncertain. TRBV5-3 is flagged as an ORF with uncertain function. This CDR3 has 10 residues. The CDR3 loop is CALRTRRYTF. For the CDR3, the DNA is TGTGCTCTTCGTACCCGGCGCTACACCTTC.

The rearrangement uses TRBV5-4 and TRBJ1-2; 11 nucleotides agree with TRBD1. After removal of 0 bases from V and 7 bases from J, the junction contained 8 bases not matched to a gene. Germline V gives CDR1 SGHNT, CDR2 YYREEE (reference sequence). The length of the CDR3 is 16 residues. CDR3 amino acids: CASSLGTGTGGSGYTF. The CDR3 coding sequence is TGTGCCAGCAGCTTGGGAACCGGGACAGGGGGGTCTGGCTACACCTTC.

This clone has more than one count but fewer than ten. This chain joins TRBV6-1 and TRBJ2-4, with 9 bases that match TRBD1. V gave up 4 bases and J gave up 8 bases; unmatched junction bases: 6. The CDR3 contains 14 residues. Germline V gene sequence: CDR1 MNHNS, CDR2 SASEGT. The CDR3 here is CASSGSGTGYIQYF. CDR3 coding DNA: TGTGCCAGCAGTGGTTCCGGGACAGGGTACATTCAGTACTTC.

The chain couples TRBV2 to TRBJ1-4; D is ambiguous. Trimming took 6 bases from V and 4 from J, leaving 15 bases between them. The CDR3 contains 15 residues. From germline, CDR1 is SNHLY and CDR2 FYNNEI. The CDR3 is CASSQLTGGNEKLFF. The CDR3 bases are TGTGCCAGCAGCCAGCTGACGGGAGGTAATGAAAAACTGTTTTTT.

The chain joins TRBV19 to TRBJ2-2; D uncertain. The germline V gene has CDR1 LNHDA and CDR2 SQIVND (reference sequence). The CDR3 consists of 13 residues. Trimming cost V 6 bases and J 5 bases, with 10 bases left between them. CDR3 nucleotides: TGTGCCAGTAGCCGAATGACGACCGGGGAGCTGTTTTTT. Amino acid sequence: CASSRMTTGELFF.

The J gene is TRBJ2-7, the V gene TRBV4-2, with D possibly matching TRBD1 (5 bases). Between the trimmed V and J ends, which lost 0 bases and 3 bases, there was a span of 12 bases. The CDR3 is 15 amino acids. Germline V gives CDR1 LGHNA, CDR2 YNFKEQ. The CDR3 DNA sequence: TGTGCCAGCAGCCAAGAGCATACAGGTATCTACGAGCAGTACTTC. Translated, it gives CASSQEHTGIYEQYF.

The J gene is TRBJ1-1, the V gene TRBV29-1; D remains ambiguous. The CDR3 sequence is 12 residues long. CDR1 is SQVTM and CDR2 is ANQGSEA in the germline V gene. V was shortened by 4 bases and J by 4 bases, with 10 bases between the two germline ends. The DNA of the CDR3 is TGCAGCGTTGGGGCACGGAGCACTGAAGCTTTCTTT. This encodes CSVGARSTEAFF.

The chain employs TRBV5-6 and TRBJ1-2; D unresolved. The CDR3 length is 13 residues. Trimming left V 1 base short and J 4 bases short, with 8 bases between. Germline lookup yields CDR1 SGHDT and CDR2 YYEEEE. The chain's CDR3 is CASSLPRSYGYTF. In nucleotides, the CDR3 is TGTGCCAGCAGCTTGCCTCGCAGCTATGGCTACACCTTC.

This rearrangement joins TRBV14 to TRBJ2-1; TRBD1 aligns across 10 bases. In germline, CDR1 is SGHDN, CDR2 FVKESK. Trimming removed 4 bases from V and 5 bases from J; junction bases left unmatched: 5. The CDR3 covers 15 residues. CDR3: CASSRGQGSHNEQFF. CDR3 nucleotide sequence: TGTGCCAGCAGCCGGGGACAGGGGTCACACAATGAGCAGTTCTTC.

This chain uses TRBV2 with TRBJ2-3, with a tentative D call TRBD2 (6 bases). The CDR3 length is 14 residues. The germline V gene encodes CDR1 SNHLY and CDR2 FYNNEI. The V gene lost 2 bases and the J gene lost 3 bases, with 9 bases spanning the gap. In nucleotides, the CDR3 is TGTGCCAGCAGTGAAACGGGAGAGACAGATACGCAGTATTTT. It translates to CASSETGETDTQYF.

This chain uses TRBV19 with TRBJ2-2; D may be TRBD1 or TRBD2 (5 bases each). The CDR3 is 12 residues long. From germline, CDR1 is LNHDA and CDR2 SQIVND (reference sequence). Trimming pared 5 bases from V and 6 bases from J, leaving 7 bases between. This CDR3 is CASSLGAGELFF. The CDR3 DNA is TGTGCCAGTAGTTTGGGGGCCGGGGAGCTGTTTTTT.

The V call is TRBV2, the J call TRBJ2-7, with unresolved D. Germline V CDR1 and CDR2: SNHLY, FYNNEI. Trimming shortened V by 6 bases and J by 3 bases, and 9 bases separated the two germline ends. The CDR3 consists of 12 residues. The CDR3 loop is CASSSSYYEQYF. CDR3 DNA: TGTGCCAGCAGCTCCTCGTACTACGAGCAGTACTTC.

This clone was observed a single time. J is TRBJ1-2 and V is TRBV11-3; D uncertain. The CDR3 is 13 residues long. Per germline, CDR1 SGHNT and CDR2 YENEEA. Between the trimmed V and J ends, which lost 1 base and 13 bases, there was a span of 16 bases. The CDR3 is CASSLGSSGAPTF. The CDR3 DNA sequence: TGTGCCAGCAGCTTAGGGTCCTCGGGCGCTCCCACCTTC.

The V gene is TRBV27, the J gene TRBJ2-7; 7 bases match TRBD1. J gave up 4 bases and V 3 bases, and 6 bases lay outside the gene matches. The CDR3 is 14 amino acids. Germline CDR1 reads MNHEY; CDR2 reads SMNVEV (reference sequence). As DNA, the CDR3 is TGTGCCAGCAGTTTCACAGGGGCGAGGTACGAGCAGTACTTC. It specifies CASSFTGARYEQYF.

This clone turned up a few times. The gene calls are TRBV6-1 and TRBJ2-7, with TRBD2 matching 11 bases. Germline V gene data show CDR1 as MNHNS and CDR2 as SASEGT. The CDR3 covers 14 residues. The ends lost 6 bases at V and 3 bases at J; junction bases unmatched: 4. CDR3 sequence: CASRGLAEFYEQYF. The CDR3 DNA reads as TGTGCCAGCAGGGGACTAGCGGAATTCTACGAGCAGTACTTC.

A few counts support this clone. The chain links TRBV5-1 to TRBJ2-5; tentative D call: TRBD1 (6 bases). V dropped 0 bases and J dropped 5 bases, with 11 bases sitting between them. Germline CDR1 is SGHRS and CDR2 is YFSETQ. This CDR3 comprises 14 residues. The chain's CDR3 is CASSLGGQWETQYF. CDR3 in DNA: TGCGCCAGCAGCTTGGGGGGACAATGGGAGACCCAGTACTTC.

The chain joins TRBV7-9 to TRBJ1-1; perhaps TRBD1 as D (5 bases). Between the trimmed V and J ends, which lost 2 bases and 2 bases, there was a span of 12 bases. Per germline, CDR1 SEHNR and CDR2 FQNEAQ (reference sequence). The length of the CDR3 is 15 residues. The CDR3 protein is CASSLSLGVNTEAFF. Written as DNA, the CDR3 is TGTGCCAGCAGCTTAAGTCTAGGGGTTAACACTGAAGCTTTCTTT. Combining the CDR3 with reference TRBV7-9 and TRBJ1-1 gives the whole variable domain DTGVSQNPRHKITKRGQNVTFRCDPISEHNRLYWYRQTLGQGPEFLTYFQNEAQLEKSRLLSDRFSAERPKGSFSTLEIQRTEQGDSAMYLCASSLSLGVNTEAFFGQGTRLTVV.

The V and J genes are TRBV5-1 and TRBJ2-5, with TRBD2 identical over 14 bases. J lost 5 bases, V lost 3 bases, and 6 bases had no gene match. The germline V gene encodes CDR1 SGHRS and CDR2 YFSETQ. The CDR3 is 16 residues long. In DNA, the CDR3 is TGCGCCAGCAGCTGGGGGGGACTAGCGGGAGCGGAGACCCAGTACTTC. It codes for CASSWGGLAGAETQYF.

For the CDR3, the DNA is TGTGCCAGCAGCTCCATAGCGGGGGGGATCGATGAGCAGTTCTTC. Translated, it gives CASSSIAGGIDEQFF. This chain links TRBV7-3 with TRBJ2-1, with 11 bases fitting TRBD2. The CDR3 sequence is 15 residues long. With 4 bases clipped from V and 8 bases from J, the junction kept 7 bases outside the gene matches. Germline V gene data show CDR1 as SGHTA and CDR2 as FQGTGA.

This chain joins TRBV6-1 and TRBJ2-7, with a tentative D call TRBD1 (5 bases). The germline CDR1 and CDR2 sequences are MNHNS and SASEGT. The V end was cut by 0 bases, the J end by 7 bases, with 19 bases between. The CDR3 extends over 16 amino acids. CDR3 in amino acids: CASSEARLGVNLEQYF. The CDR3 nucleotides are TGTGCCAGCAGTGAAGCGCGGTTAGGGGTGAATTTAGAGCAGTACTTC.

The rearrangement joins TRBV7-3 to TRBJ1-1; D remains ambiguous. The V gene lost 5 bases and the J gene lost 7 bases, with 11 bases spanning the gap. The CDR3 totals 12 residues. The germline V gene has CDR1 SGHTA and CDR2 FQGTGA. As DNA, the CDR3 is TGTGCCAGCAGCATTATACGGGGTGAAGCTTTCTTT. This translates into CASSIIRGEAFF.

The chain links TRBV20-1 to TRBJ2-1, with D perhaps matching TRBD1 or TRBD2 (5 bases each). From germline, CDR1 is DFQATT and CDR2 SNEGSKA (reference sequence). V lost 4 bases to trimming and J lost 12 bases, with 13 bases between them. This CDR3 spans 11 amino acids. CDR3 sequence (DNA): TGCAGTGCTATGGGACCTGATGGGCAGTTCTTC. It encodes CSAMGPDGQFF.

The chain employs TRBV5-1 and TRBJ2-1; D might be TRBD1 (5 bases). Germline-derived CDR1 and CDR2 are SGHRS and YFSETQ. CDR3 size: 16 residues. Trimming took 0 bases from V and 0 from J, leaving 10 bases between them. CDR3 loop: CASSLGIQGSYNEQFF. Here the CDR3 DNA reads TGCGCCAGCAGCTTGGGGATCCAGGGCTCCTACAATGAGCAGTTCTTC.

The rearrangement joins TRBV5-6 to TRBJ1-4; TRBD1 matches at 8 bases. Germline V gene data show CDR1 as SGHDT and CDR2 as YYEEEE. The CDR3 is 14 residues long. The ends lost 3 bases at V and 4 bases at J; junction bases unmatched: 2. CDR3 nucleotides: TGTGCCAGCAGCTCACAGGGGGATAATGAAAAACTGTTTTTT. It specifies CASSSQGDNEKLFF.